Listed below are T cell receptor beta chains from one sample, sequenced in a study of blood T cell repertoires in COVID-19. Sequencing was performed with immunoSEQ multiplex PCR; in TCRdb, only in-frame clones are kept and a portion is missing. The sample records 350,000 to 400,000 clones, approximately 89% being singletons. Sequenced: PBMCs or T cells enriched from blood (not recorded which). Receptor source: a woman younger than 45 who had recovered from COVID-19. CDR3s include the opening cysteine and the closing phenylalanine or tryptophan. A D gene is named only where the DNA matches it firmly. The listing skips clone size in some rows; elsewhere it reads once, few, many or a size class.

j_call v_call clone_size d_call cdr3_aa cdr3_nt
TRBJ1-6 TRBV28 NA NA CASSLLLQGEDSPLHF TGTGCCAGCAGTTTACTGCTCCAGGGTGAGGATTCACCCCTCCACTTT
TRBJ1-1 TRBV2 NA TRBD1 CASSERQGNSEAFF TGTGCCAGCAGTGAGCGACAGGGGAATTCTGAAGCTTTCTTT
TRBJ2-7 TRBV10-3 NA NA CAISDRDTTYEQYF TGTGCCATCAGCGACCGGGACACCACCTACGAGCAGTACTTC
TRBJ1-6 TRBV27 NA NA CASHRGNTNSPLHF TGTGCCAGTCACCGAGGGAACACTAATTCACCCCTCCACTTT
TRBJ1-2 TRBV4-2 NA TRBD1 CASSPINPTGGFYGYTF TGTGCCAGCAGCCCCATTAACCCGACAGGGGGTTTTTATGGCTACACCTTC
TRBJ1-5 TRBV7-8 NA NA CASSSTFTNQPQHF TGTGCCAGCAGCTCGACATTCACCAATCAGCCCCAGCATTTT
TRBJ2-5 TRBV18 NA NA CASSPGLEETQYF TGTGCCAGCTCACCAGGGCTCGAAGAGACCCAGTACTTC
TRBJ2-1 TRBV30 NA NA CAWSVFEAGMSSYNEQFF TGTGCCTGGAGTGTCTTTGAGGCGGGAATGAGCTCCTACAATGAGCAGTTCTTC
TRBJ2-7 TRBV6-6 NA TRBD2 CASSYSGRSRYEQYF TGTGCCAGCAGTTACAGCGGGAGATCCCGCTACGAGCAGTACTTC
TRBJ2-7 TRBV20-1 NA TRBD1 CSASDSRGYPYEQYF TGCAGTGCTAGTGACTCCAGGGGGTATCCCTACGAGCAGTACTTC
TRBJ1-4 TRBV28 NA TRBD1 CASSPGQFNEKLFF TGTGCCAGCAGTCCGGGACAGTTTAATGAAAAACTGTTTTTT
TRBJ1-2 TRBV12-3/TRBV12-4 NA NA CASSPAFGRGYTF TGTGCCAGCAGCCCCGCTTTTGGGCGTGGCTACACCTTC
TRBJ1-5 TRBV7-2 once NA CASSLVGARNQPQHF TGTGCCAGCAGCTTGGTGGGCGCGCGCAATCAGCCCCAGCATTTT
TRBJ1-2 TRBV6-2/TRBV6-3 once NA CASSRTGTVYGYTF TGTGCCAGCAGTCGTACAGGGACCGTCTATGGCTACACCTTC
TRBJ2-1 TRBV19 NA TRBD2 CASSELAGVGLYNEQFF TGTGCCAGTAGTGAACTAGCGGGAGTAGGACTCTACAATGAGCAGTTCTTC
TRBJ2-1 TRBV24-1 NA NA CATSDPRLDNEQFF TGTGCCACCAGTGACCCAAGACTTGACAATGAGCAGTTCTTC
TRBJ1-1 TRBV30 NA NA CAWSPGGSEAFF TGTGCCTGGAGTCCTGGGGGGTCTGAAGCTTTCTTT
TRBJ2-7 TRBV20-1 NA TRBD2 CSASESGTSRNYEQYF TGCAGTGCTAGTGAATCCGGGACTAGCCGAAACTACGAGCAGTACTTC
TRBJ2-1 TRBV4-1 NA NA CASSQIGKRDEQFF TGCGCCAGCAGCCAGATAGGAAAGAGGGATGAGCAGTTCTTC
TRBJ2-5 TRBV4-1 NA TRBD2 CASSRTLAGAETQYF TGCGCCAGCAGCCGGACCTTAGCGGGGGCAGAGACCCAGTACTTC
TRBJ2-4 TRBV4-1 NA TRBD1 CASSQPRTGGASIQYF TGCGCCAGCAGCCAGCCTCGTACAGGGGGCGCATCCATTCAGTACTTC
TRBJ1-2 TRBV29-1 NA TRBD1 CSAPDRRANYGYTF TGCAGCGCCCCGGACAGGAGAGCTAACTATGGCTACACCTTC
TRBJ1-2 TRBV7-3 NA TRBD1 CASSPTGAYYGYTF TGTGCCAGCAGCCCAACAGGGGCTTACTATGGCTACACCTTC
TRBJ1-1 TRBV30 NA NA CAWSVLGSTEAFF TGTGCCTGGAGTGTACTGGGGAGCACTGAAGCTTTCTTT
TRBJ1-1 TRBV27 NA NA CASLPRRTGTEAFF TGTGCCAGCCTACCTCGGCGAACCGGGACAGAAGCTTTCTTT
TRBJ1-3 TRBV2 few TRBD1 CASEWDRDRGMSSGNTIYF TGTGCCAGCGAGTGGGATCGCGACAGGGGTATGTCATCTGGAAACACCATATATTTT
TRBJ1-4 TRBV5-4 NA NA CASSLALSGVAEKLFF TGTGCCAGCAGCTTGGCGCTGTCGGGGGTGGCTGAAAAACTGTTTTTT
TRBJ2-3 TRBV23-1 once NA CASKGLAKSTDTQYF TGCGCCAGCAAGGGTCTAGCGAAGAGCACAGATACGCAGTATTTT
TRBJ2-1 TRBV9 NA NA CASSRFSYNEQFF TGTGCCAGCAGTCGTTTCTCCTACAATGAGCAGTTCTTC
TRBJ2-7 TRBV18 NA NA CASSPSAVTYEQYF TGTGCCAGCTCACCCTCTGCAGTCACCTACGAGCAGTACTTC
TRBJ2-3 TRBV7-2 NA TRBD2 CASSFPGLAVHTQYF TGTGCCAGCAGCTTTCCGGGACTAGCTGTACATACGCAGTATTTT
TRBJ2-3 TRBV7-2 NA TRBD2 CASSPSRGDSDTQYF TGTGCCAGCAGCCCGAGTCGGGGGGACTCAGATACGCAGTATTTT
TRBJ2-1 TRBV11-3 NA NA CASAKGGGTYNEQFF TGTGCCAGCGCCAAAGGGGGCGGGACCTACAATGAGCAGTTCTTC
TRBJ1-4 TRBV20-1 NA NA CSAYLGEKLFF TGCAGTGCCTACCTCGGGGAAAAACTGTTTTTT
TRBJ2-7 TRBV5-1 NA NA CASSSTLQGYEQYF TGCGCCAGCAGCTCCACCCTACAGGGCTACGAGCAGTACTTC
TRBJ1-5 TRBV7-2 NA TRBD1 CASSLVGGQGAAQPQHF TGTGCCAGCAGCTTAGTAGGGGGACAGGGGGCTGCTCAGCCCCAGCATTTT
TRBJ1-2 TRBV4-3 NA TRBD1 CASSQDLGQGDGYTF TGCGCCAGCAGCCAAGATCTGGGACAGGGGGATGGCTACACCTTC
TRBJ2-5 TRBV2 NA TRBD2 CASSLDSGRGQETQYF TGTGCCAGCAGTCTCGATAGCGGGAGGGGTCAAGAGACCCAGTACTTC
TRBJ1-2 TRBV2 NA TRBD1 CASSQDPGQLYGYTF TGTGCCAGCAGTCAAGATCCGGGACAGCTCTATGGCTACACCTTC
TRBJ2-7 TRBV11-3 NA TRBD2 CASSSSGRMYEQYF TGTGCCAGCTCGTCCTCCGGGAGGATGTACGAGCAGTACTTC
TRBJ1-6 TRBV4-2 few NA CASSQEGSNSPLHF TGTGCCAGCAGCCAAGAGGGCAGCAATTCACCCCTCCACTTT
TRBJ1-3 TRBV6-1 NA NA CASSEQEANSGNTIYF TGTGCCAGCAGTGAACAAGAGGCCAACTCTGGAAACACCATATATTTT
TRBJ1-4 TRBV14 NA NA CASSRLQGGGFGKLFF TGTGCCAGCAGCCGCCTTCAGGGAGGTGGCTTTGGAAAACTGTTTTTT
TRBJ2-3 TRBV27 NA TRBD2 CASSSGGATQYF TGTGCCAGCAGCTCCGGGGGGGCTACGCAGTATTTT
TRBJ1-2 TRBV9 NA NA CASSGSGYTF TGTGCCAGCAGCGGGAGTGGCTACACCTTC
TRBJ2-1 TRBV5-4 NA NA CASSLSGIRAYNEQFF TGTGCCAGCAGCTTATCCGGGATACGAGCCTACAATGAGCAGTTCTTC
TRBJ1-4 TRBV6-5 NA NA CASLCLCEKLFF TGTGCCAGCCTTTGTCTGTGTGAAAAACTGTTTTTT
TRBJ2-2 TRBV4-3 NA NA CASSQEWATMGFAGELFF TGCGCCAGCAGCCAAGAGTGGGCGACTATGGGTTTCGCCGGGGAGCTGTTTTTT